A selection of T cell receptor beta chains follows, all from one sample in a study of hypomethylating agent response in myelodysplastic syndrome. Only in-frame clones appear in the TCRdb table, and some are missing; sequencing was by immunoSEQ multiplex PCR. The table includes about 4,700 clones, around four fifths detected once. The sequencing here drew on bone marrow, taken before or after starting hypomethylating agent treatment for myelodysplastic syndrome (not recorded which). These receptors came from a human donor with myelodysplastic syndrome. The CDR3 runs from the conserved cysteine through the conserved F or W. The D gene is left open where the match is weak. Size tells how often a clone was seen (once, few, many) or the class of an expanded clone, and some rows leave it out.

clone_size: NA
v_call: TRBV7-2
j_call: TRBJ2-1
d_call: NA
cdr3_nt: TGTGCCAGCAGCCTCCTATGGAATGAGCAGTTCTTC
cdr3_aa: CASSLLWNEQFF

clone_size: once
v_call: TRBV18
j_call: TRBJ1-1
d_call: TRBD1
cdr3_nt: TGTGCCAGCTCACTAGACAGGGGCGCCACTGAAGCTTTCTTT
cdr3_aa: CASSLDRGATEAFF

clone_size: NA
v_call: TRBV27
j_call: TRBJ2-7
d_call: TRBD2
cdr3_nt: TGTGCCAGCAGTTTATCCATAGCGGGAGGGAGAGAGCAGTACTTC
cdr3_aa: CASSLSIAGGREQYF

clone_size: NA
v_call: TRBV4-2
j_call: TRBJ1-5
d_call: NA
cdr3_nt: TGTGCCAGCAGCCAAGATGCCCATCAGCCCCAGCATTTT
cdr3_aa: CASSQDAHQPQHF

clone_size: NA
v_call: TRBV5-6
j_call: TRBJ2-6
d_call: TRBD1
cdr3_nt: TGTGCCAGCAGCTCAGGACAGGCTGGGGCCAACGTCCTGACTTTC
cdr3_aa: CASSSGQAGANVLTF

clone_size: NA
v_call: TRBV5-1
j_call: TRBJ1-5
d_call: NA
cdr3_nt: TGCGCCAGCAGCTTGGAAGGAGGGCCCAATCAGCCCCAGCATTTT
cdr3_aa: CASSLEGGPNQPQHF

clone_size: NA
v_call: TRBV6-6
j_call: TRBJ1-1
d_call: NA
cdr3_nt: TGTGCCAGCAGTTACTCCAGGGCGGGGAACACTGAAGCTTTCTTT
cdr3_aa: CASSYSRAGNTEAFF

clone_size: NA
v_call: TRBV9
j_call: TRBJ2-3
d_call: TRBD2
cdr3_nt: TGTGCCAGCAGCGAACGGGGGGATGCAGCCACAGATACGCAGTATTTT
cdr3_aa: CASSERGDAATDTQYF

clone_size: NA
v_call: TRBV4-1
j_call: TRBJ2-3
d_call: NA
cdr3_nt: TGCGCCAGCAGCCTTCCGGACCTGAGCACAGATACGCAGTATTTT
cdr3_aa: CASSLPDLSTDTQYF

clone_size: NA
v_call: TRBV9
j_call: TRBJ2-3
d_call: TRBD2
cdr3_nt: TGTGCCAGCAGCTCGCCGACTAGCGGGAGAGGAGATACGCAGTATTTT
cdr3_aa: CASSSPTSGRGDTQYF

clone_size: NA
v_call: TRBV10-3
j_call: TRBJ1-2
d_call: NA
cdr3_nt: TGTGCCATCAGTGGAGGGCCTGGGATGGCAGAAGGCTACACCTTC
cdr3_aa: CAISGGPGMAEGYTF

clone_size: NA
v_call: TRBV28
j_call: TRBJ2-7
d_call: NA
cdr3_nt: TGTGCCAGCGTCACCACAGGGTTTTACGAGCAGTACTTC
cdr3_aa: CASVTTGFYEQYF

clone_size: NA
v_call: TRBV9
j_call: TRBJ2-7
d_call: NA
cdr3_nt: TGTGCCAGCAGCGCTGACGGCTACGAGCAGTACTTC
cdr3_aa: CASSADGYEQYF

clone_size: NA
v_call: TRBV7-2
j_call: TRBJ1-1
d_call: NA
cdr3_nt: TGTGCCAGCAGCTCACAAGGGGGCACTGAAGCTTTCTTT
cdr3_aa: CASSSQGGTEAFF

clone_size: once
v_call: TRBV6-5
j_call: TRBJ2-7
d_call: TRBD2
cdr3_nt: TGTGCCAGCAGAAGCGGGAGCGCCTACGAGCAGTACTTC
cdr3_aa: CASRSGSAYEQYF

clone_size: NA
v_call: TRBV6-1
j_call: TRBJ2-7
d_call: NA
cdr3_nt: TGTGCCAGCAGTCCATCCTACGAGCAGTACTTC
cdr3_aa: CASSPSYEQYF

clone_size: medium-sized
v_call: TRBV12-5
j_call: TRBJ2-7
d_call: NA
cdr3_nt: TGTGCTAGTGGTTTAGGGAGGGAGCAGTACTTC
cdr3_aa: CASGLGREQYF

clone_size: NA
v_call: TRBV10-1
j_call: TRBJ2-1
d_call: NA
cdr3_nt: TGCGCCAGCAGTGACGGGCGGGACGCCTACAATGAGCAGTTCTTC
cdr3_aa: CASSDGRDAYNEQFF

clone_size: NA
v_call: TRBV11-2
j_call: TRBJ2-1
d_call: TRBD1
cdr3_nt: TGTGCCAGCGCGAGCCGGGACAGGGGGAATGAGCAGTTCTTC
cdr3_aa: CASASRDRGNEQFF

clone_size: NA
v_call: TRBV13
j_call: TRBJ2-7
d_call: NA
cdr3_nt: TGTGCCAGCAGCTTAGTGTCCCGGGACGAGCAGTACTTC
cdr3_aa: CASSLVSRDEQYF

clone_size: NA
v_call: TRBV27
j_call: TRBJ2-7
d_call: TRBD2
cdr3_nt: TGTGCCAGCAGTTCCTCCGGGACTACCGTCTACGAGCAGTACTTC
cdr3_aa: CASSSSGTTVYEQYF

clone_size: NA
v_call: TRBV15
j_call: TRBJ2-5
d_call: TRBD2
cdr3_nt: TGTGCCACCAGCAGGACCGGGACTAGCGGAGAGACCCAGTACTTC
cdr3_aa: CATSRTGTSGETQYF

clone_size: NA
v_call: TRBV5-5
j_call: TRBJ2-1
d_call: NA
cdr3_nt: TGTGCCAGCAGCGCTTACCATAGCTCCTACAATGAGCAGTTCTTC
cdr3_aa: CASSAYHSSYNEQFF

clone_size: NA
v_call: TRBV5-4
j_call: TRBJ2-3
d_call: TRBD1
cdr3_nt: TGTGCCAGCAGCGGGGGGACAGGGGCTAGCACAGATACGCAGTATTTT
cdr3_aa: CASSGGTGASTDTQYF

clone_size: NA
v_call: TRBV12-5
j_call: TRBJ1-1
d_call: NA
cdr3_nt: TGTGCTAGTGGTTTGGTACGCCCAGCTGAAGCTTTCTTT
cdr3_aa: CASGLVRPAEAFF

clone_size: NA
v_call: TRBV27
j_call: TRBJ2-1
d_call: NA
cdr3_nt: TGTGCCAGCAGTCCGAGTATGGTCAATGAGCAGTTCTTC
cdr3_aa: CASSPSMVNEQFF

clone_size: NA
v_call: TRBV6-5
j_call: TRBJ1-1
d_call: NA
cdr3_nt: TGTGCCAGCAGTGACCACGAGGGAGGTCAAGCTTTCTTT
cdr3_aa: CASSDHEGGQAFF

clone_size: NA
v_call: TRBV6-4
j_call: TRBJ2-2
d_call: TRBD1
cdr3_nt: TGTGCCAGCAGCAAAACAGGGGAAACCGGGGAGCTGTTTTTT
cdr3_aa: CASSKTGETGELFF

clone_size: once
v_call: TRBV27
j_call: TRBJ1-2
d_call: NA
cdr3_nt: TGTGCCAGCAGCCCCGCGGGGGGTTCCTATGGCTACACCTTC
cdr3_aa: CASSPAGGSYGYTF

clone_size: few
v_call: TRBV5-6
j_call: TRBJ1-4
d_call: TRBD1
cdr3_nt: TGTGCCAGCAGCTTGGGCGGGACAGGTCGTGAAAAACTGTTTTTT
cdr3_aa: CASSLGGTGREKLFF

clone_size: few
v_call: TRBV11-1
j_call: TRBJ2-5
d_call: NA
cdr3_nt: TGTGCCAGCAGCTTAGGCTGGGAGACCCAGTACTTC
cdr3_aa: CASSLGWETQYF

clone_size: NA
v_call: TRBV7-2
j_call: TRBJ2-2
d_call: TRBD1
cdr3_nt: TGTGCCAGCAGCTACTCGGGACAGGGGTACGGGGAGCTGTTTTTT
cdr3_aa: CASSYSGQGYGELFF

clone_size: NA
v_call: TRBV11-3
j_call: TRBJ2-7
d_call: NA
cdr3_nt: TGTGCCGCAGGAGCGGCATCGGGGCGGGGCCATCTTCCCGGCTACGAGCAGTACTTC
cdr3_aa: CAAGAASGRGHLPGYEQYF

clone_size: NA
v_call: TRBV19
j_call: TRBJ2-2
d_call: TRBD2
cdr3_nt: TGTGCCAGTAAGATCCTAGCGGGAGGAACCGGGGAGCTGTTTTTT
cdr3_aa: CASKILAGGTGELFF

clone_size: NA
v_call: TRBV19
j_call: TRBJ2-3
d_call: NA
cdr3_nt: TGTGCCAGTAGTATATCTAACGGAGCTAGCACAGATACGCAGTATTTT
cdr3_aa: CASSISNGASTDTQYF

clone_size: NA
v_call: TRBV29-1
j_call: TRBJ2-1
d_call: TRBD2
cdr3_nt: TGCAGCGTAATCCCGGGACTAGCGGGAGGGCCGAGTGAGCAGTTCTTC
cdr3_aa: CSVIPGLAGGPSEQFF

clone_size: once
v_call: TRBV19
j_call: TRBJ1-2
d_call: NA
cdr3_nt: TGTGCCAGTGCGCCCCGCGGGCAGGCTCGTGGCTACACCTTC
cdr3_aa: CASAPRGQARGYTF

clone_size: NA
v_call: TRBV7-2
j_call: TRBJ2-1
d_call: TRBD2
cdr3_nt: TGTGCCAGCAGCCGCCCCGGACTAGCGGCCTACAATGAGCAGTTCTTC
cdr3_aa: CASSRPGLAAYNEQFF

clone_size: NA
v_call: TRBV5-6
j_call: TRBJ1-2
d_call: TRBD1
cdr3_nt: TGTGCCAGCAGCGGGACAGGGGCTTTGCACTATGGCTACACCTTC
cdr3_aa: CASSGTGALHYGYTF

clone_size: NA
v_call: TRBV18
j_call: TRBJ1-3
d_call: TRBD1
cdr3_nt: TGTGCCAGCTCACCACAGCAGTTCGGCGGGGACAGGCGATCCACTGGAAACACCATATATTTT
cdr3_aa: CASSPQQFGGDRRSTGNTIYF

clone_size: once
v_call: TRBV11-1
j_call: TRBJ2-3
d_call: TRBD1
cdr3_nt: TGTGCCAGCAGCCTCCGGACAGGCGATACGCAGTATTTT
cdr3_aa: CASSLRTGDTQYF

clone_size: few
v_call: TRBV30
j_call: TRBJ2-3
d_call: NA
cdr3_nt: TGTGCCGGGGATCTGGCAGGGAGTACGCAGTATTTT
cdr3_aa: CAGDLAGSTQYF

clone_size: NA
v_call: TRBV5-6
j_call: TRBJ2-5
d_call: NA
cdr3_nt: TGTGCCAGCAGCTGGGCCGGGACGCAGGGAGGGACCCAGTACTTC
cdr3_aa: CASSWAGTQGGTQYF

clone_size: NA
v_call: TRBV10-3
j_call: TRBJ2-7
d_call: TRBD2
cdr3_nt: TGTGCCATCAGTGAGCGCGGGGGCTACGAGCAGTACTTC
cdr3_aa: CAISERGGYEQYF

clone_size: NA
v_call: TRBV5-1
j_call: TRBJ2-5
d_call: TRBD1
cdr3_nt: TGCGCCAGCAGTGTTGGCGTACAGGGGGCGGTTGAGCAGTACTTC
cdr3_aa: CASSVGVQGAVEQYF

clone_size: NA
v_call: TRBV11-3
j_call: TRBJ1-4
d_call: TRBD1
cdr3_nt: TGTGCCAGCAGCTTGGGCGGGACAGGTCGTGAAAAACTGTTTTTT
cdr3_aa: CASSLGGTGREKLFF

clone_size: NA
v_call: TRBV7-7
j_call: TRBJ2-1
d_call: NA
cdr3_nt: TGTGCTAGCAGCGTGGGACCCGCCGATGAGCAGTTCTTC
cdr3_aa: CASSVGPADEQFF

clone_size: NA
v_call: TRBV5-5
j_call: TRBJ2-7
d_call: NA
cdr3_nt: TGTGCCAGCACCTCCTGGGGGGGGCCGGGGCTCTACGAGCAGTACTTC
cdr3_aa: CASTSWGGPGLYEQYF

clone_size: NA
v_call: TRBV6-7
j_call: TRBJ2-1
d_call: TRBD2
cdr3_nt: TGTGCCAGCAGCCGGTCACCGGGACTAGCGGGAGGGCTGGCCTATGAGCAGTTCTTC
cdr3_aa: CASSRSPGLAGGLAYEQFF

clone_size: NA
v_call: TRBV5-1
j_call: TRBJ2-5
d_call: TRBD1
cdr3_nt: TGCGCCAGCAGCCACGGACAGGGGGTGAGAGAGACCCAGTACTTC
cdr3_aa: CASSHGQGVRETQYF

clone_size: NA
v_call: TRBV5-8
j_call: TRBJ2-1
d_call: NA
cdr3_nt: TGTGCCAGCAGCTTCCACCAAGGGGGTGAAAAGCAGTTCTTC
cdr3_aa: CASSFHQGGEKQFF

clone_size: NA
v_call: TRBV13
j_call: TRBJ2-7
d_call: NA
cdr3_nt: TGTGCCAGCAGAAAAGGGACAAATCGCTACGAGCAGTACTTC
cdr3_aa: CASRKGTNRYEQYF

clone_size: NA
v_call: TRBV7-2
j_call: TRBJ1-5
d_call: NA
cdr3_nt: TGTGCCAGCAGCTTAAACGGACAGCCCAATCAGCCCCAGCATTTT
cdr3_aa: CASSLNGQPNQPQHF

clone_size: few
v_call: TRBV7-9
j_call: TRBJ1-5
d_call: NA
cdr3_nt: TGTGCCAGCAGCCTGAATGCCGGGACCGCCAATCAGCCCCAGCATTTT
cdr3_aa: CASSLNAGTANQPQHF

clone_size: NA
v_call: TRBV28
j_call: TRBJ2-1
d_call: TRBD2
cdr3_nt: TGTGCCAGCAGTACCACCGTAGCGGGAGCTTTTGAGCAGTTCTTC
cdr3_aa: CASSTTVAGAFEQFF

clone_size: NA
v_call: TRBV19
j_call: TRBJ2-1
d_call: TRBD1
cdr3_nt: TGTGCCAGTAGCAGAAGACAGGGCTCCTACAATGAGCAGTTCTTC
cdr3_aa: CASSRRQGSYNEQFF

clone_size: NA
v_call: TRBV2
j_call: TRBJ1-4
d_call: NA
cdr3_nt: TGTGCCAGCAGTGTCGGGGAAAAACTGTTTTTT
cdr3_aa: CASSVGEKLFF

clone_size: NA
v_call: TRBV2
j_call: TRBJ2-7
d_call: TRBD1
cdr3_nt: TGTGCCAGCAGTGACGAGATGACAGGGATCAGCTCCTACGAGCAGTACTTC
cdr3_aa: CASSDEMTGISSYEQYF

clone_size: NA
v_call: TRBV11-2
j_call: TRBJ2-1
d_call: TRBD1
cdr3_nt: TGTGCCAGCAGCCAGAGGGGGCTCCCCGATTTCTTC
cdr3_aa: CASSQRGLPDFF